Listed below are T cell receptor beta chains from one sample, sequenced in a study of memory CD4+ T cells and cytomegalovirus serostatus. Only in-frame clones appear in the TCRdb table, and some are missing; sequencing was by immunoSEQ multiplex PCR. The table records under 85,000 clones, around 82% of them present only once. Source material: memory CD4+ T cells from blood. All receptors come from an adult in good health and CMV-seropositive. Each CDR3 is given with its conserved first and last residue. A D gene is named only where the DNA matches it firmly. For some rows the clone size is stated as once, few or many, or as a class when expanded; others skip it.

CDR3 DNA	CDR3 protein	clone size	J gene	D gene	V gene	CDR3 length
TGTGCCAGCAGGCCCAGGAGGCAGTCCCTGAACACTGAAGCTTTCTTT	CASRPRRQSLNTEAFF	NA	TRBJ1-1	NA	TRBV10-3	16
TGTGCCAGCAGCAAATGGGTCCCCGAGCCTGAAGCTTTCTTT	CASSKWVPEPEAFF	once	TRBJ1-1	NA	TRBV21-1	14
TGTGCCAGCTCATTAAACCGGGACAGCACTACCATGAACACTGAAGCTTTCTTT	CASSLNRDSTTMNTEAFF	NA	TRBJ1-1	TRBD1	TRBV18	18
TGTGCCAGCAGCCAGGACGACTACAATGAGCAGTTCTTC	CASSQDDYNEQFF	NA	TRBJ2-1	NA	TRBV11-3	13
TGTGCCAGCAGCTTGACGCGGCGGGGGGAGCAGTATTTT	CASSLTRRGEQYF	NA	TRBJ2-3	TRBD2	TRBV5-4	13
TGTGCCAGCACTATAGCGGGGGGCTACAATGAGCAGTTCTTC	CASTIAGGYNEQFF	NA	TRBJ2-1	TRBD2	TRBV11-2	14
TGTGCCAGCCGCAAATTGGGAACCAATCAGCCCCAGCATTTT	CASRKLGTNQPQHF	NA	TRBJ1-5	NA	TRBV4-2	14
TGCGCCAGCAATGCAGGGGACACTGAAGCTTTCTTT	CASNAGDTEAFF	NA	TRBJ1-1	NA	TRBV10-2	12
TGTGCCAGCAGCGCCATAGCGGGAGGAGCCTACAATGAGCAGTTCTTC	CASSAIAGGAYNEQFF	NA	TRBJ2-1	TRBD2	TRBV9	16
TGTGCCACCAGCCTGGGATACAATGAGCAGTTCTTC	CATSLGYNEQFF	few	TRBJ2-1	NA	TRBV15	12
TGCGCCAGCAGCTTGGAAGGACAGGAGCATGGCTACACCTTC	CASSLEGQEHGYTF	NA	TRBJ1-2	TRBD1	TRBV5-1	14
TGTGCCAGCAGCTGGTTCCGGGACAGCGATTCTAACTATGGCTACACCTTC	CASSWFRDSDSNYGYTF	NA	TRBJ1-2	TRBD1	TRBV9	17
TGTGCCAGCAGCCCAAGAGGACTAGCAAGTAGTGAGCAGTTCTTC	CASSPRGLASSEQFF	NA	TRBJ2-1	TRBD2	TRBV6-1	15
TGTGCCAGTAGTCTCGGACAGGGGTACGGGGCCAACGTCCTGACTTTC	CASSLGQGYGANVLTF	NA	TRBJ2-6	TRBD1	TRBV19	16
TGTGCCAGCAGTGAAGACACCACTGAAGCTTTCTTT	CASSEDTTEAFF	NA	TRBJ1-1	NA	TRBV6-1	12
TGTGCCAGCAGTGAAATAGCGGGCACCTACAATGAGCAGTTCTTC	CASSEIAGTYNEQFF	NA	TRBJ2-1	TRBD2	TRBV6-4	15
TGCGCCAGCAGCCAAGAAGGGGGGGATCAGCCCCAGCATTTT	CASSQEGGDQPQHF	NA	TRBJ1-5	NA	TRBV4-3	14
TGTGCCAGCAGCTACACAGGGGCCCCAAATGAAAAACTGTTTTTT	CASSYTGAPNEKLFF	NA	TRBJ1-4	TRBD1	TRBV7-9	15
TGTGCCAGCAACAGGGGTCAGCCCCAGCATTTT	CASNRGQPQHF	NA	TRBJ1-5	TRBD1	TRBV27	11
TGTGCCACCAGTCCCGGCAGGGGACACTATGGCTACACCTTC	CATSPGRGHYGYTF	NA	TRBJ1-2	NA	TRBV15	14
TGTGCCATCAGCTTGTCAAGGGACTCTGGAAACACCATATATTTT	CAISLSRDSGNTIYF	NA	TRBJ1-3	NA	TRBV10-3	15
TGTGCCAGCAGTGAATCGAGGGGAACGAGGGGCTACACCTTC	CASSESRGTRGYTF	few	TRBJ1-2	NA	TRBV2	14
TGTGCCAGCAGCTTAGAGAGGGGGGAGGGCTACACCTTC	CASSLERGEGYTF	NA	TRBJ1-2	NA	TRBV7-2	13
TGTGCCAGCAGTGAAGTCAAGAGGGCTAGCGGGAGAGACATGAAGGGGCAGTTCTTC	CASSEVKRASGRDMKGQFF	NA	TRBJ2-1	TRBD2	TRBV6-1	19
TGTGCCAGCAGTCTCCCCCGGGGATCAAACACTGAAGCTTTCTTT	CASSLPRGSNTEAFF	NA	TRBJ1-1	NA	TRBV28	15
TGTGCCTGCAAGGGACCCGGCAGGGTGGGAAATAGCAATCAGCCCCAGCATTTT	CACKGPGRVGNSNQPQHF	NA	TRBJ1-5	NA	TRBV9	18
TGTGCCAGCGGAGGACAGGGGAACACTGAAGCTTTCTTT	CASGGQGNTEAFF	NA	TRBJ1-1	TRBD1	TRBV18	13
TGTGCCATCAGTGAGTGGCAGGGTTTGGAGACCCAGTACTTC	CAISEWQGLETQYF	NA	TRBJ2-5	NA	TRBV10-3	14
TGTGCCAGCAGCCCTCAAAGGGGTGGCTCCGGGGAGCTGTTTTTT	CASSPQRGGSGELFF	NA	TRBJ2-2	NA	TRBV7-7	15
TGTGCCAGCAGTGAATTAGGGGTTGCCGGGGAGCTGTTTTTT	CASSELGVAGELFF	NA	TRBJ2-2	NA	TRBV2	14
TGCGCCAGCAGCCCGACCCAGTCTTGGGACACCATATATTTT	CASSPTQSWDTIYF	NA	TRBJ1-3	NA	TRBV5-1	14
TGTGCCAGCTCACCACCTAGCGGGGCGGGGGAGCAGTACTTC	CASSPPSGAGEQYF	NA	TRBJ2-7	TRBD2	TRBV18	14
TGCGCCAGCGCTTTGTATGGGAAGGGAGCTAATGAAAAACTGTTTTTT	CASALYGKGANEKLFF	NA	TRBJ1-4	NA	TRBV5-1	16
TGCGCCAGCAGTGAGATATATGGCAATGAGCAGTTCTTC	CASSEIYGNEQFF	NA	TRBJ2-1	NA	TRBV10-2	13
TGTGCCTGGAACCGGGGCAGGGGGGTCGGCACTGAAGCTTTCTTT	CAWNRGRGVGTEAFF	NA	TRBJ1-1	TRBD1	TRBV30	15
TGTGCCAGCAGCCACCGGGAAGGTGGGACAGATACGCAGTATTTT	CASSHREGGTDTQYF	NA	TRBJ2-3	NA	TRBV9	15
TGTGCCAGCAGTTACCTCGACAGGGCCACTGAAGCTTTCTTT	CASSYLDRATEAFF	NA	TRBJ1-1	TRBD1	TRBV6-5	14
TGTGCCAGCAGCTTAGCCGTCAGGGTATACAATGAGCAGTTCTTC	CASSLAVRVYNEQFF	once	TRBJ2-1	NA	TRBV7-2	15
TGTGCCAGCAGTTCCCCGGAGGGAGATGGCTACACCTTC	CASSSPEGDGYTF	NA	TRBJ1-2	NA	TRBV28	13
TGTGCCTGGAGGGCCGGGACAGGGGGCCGGCAGCCCCAGCATTTT	CAWRAGTGGRQPQHF	NA	TRBJ1-5	TRBD1	TRBV30	15
TGTGCTAGTGGTTTGGTACTCCCCACCGACAGAGCCAATGAGCAGTTCTTC	CASGLVLPTDRANEQFF	NA	TRBJ2-1	NA	TRBV12-5	17
TGCGCCACCGGGGGGGCCTTGGACTATGGCTACACCTTC	CATGGALDYGYTF	once	TRBJ1-2	NA	TRBV10-2	13
TGTGCCAGCAGAGCCGACAGCTACGAGCAGTACTTC	CASRADSYEQYF	NA	TRBJ2-7	NA	TRBV2	12
TGTGCCAGCAGCCAGGGCACAGGGGACACCGGGGAGCTGTTTTTT	CASSQGTGDTGELFF	NA	TRBJ2-2	TRBD1	TRBV14	15
TGTGCCAGCAGTGATGCGGGACTAGCTGTGAGGGCCGGGGAGCTGTTTTTT	CASSDAGLAVRAGELFF	NA	TRBJ2-2	TRBD2	TRBV6-1	17
TGCGCCAGCAGCTTGGGCGGGGGGGCAGGCGCAGATACGCAGTATTTT	CASSLGGGAGADTQYF	NA	TRBJ2-3	TRBD2	TRBV5-1	16
TGCAGCGTTGGGGGTCGGCTTGGGATGGGGCAGTATTTT	CSVGGRLGMGQYF	once	TRBJ2-3	NA	TRBV29-1	13
TGTGCCAGCAATTCCGCCAGGGTTACTGAAGCTTTCTTT	CASNSARVTEAFF	NA	TRBJ1-1	NA	TRBV28	13
TGTGCCACCTCAGGGCCCACTCGGGGGGCCAACGTCCTGACTTTC	CATSGPTRGANVLTF	NA	TRBJ2-6	NA	TRBV28	15
TGTGCCAGCAGCTTAAACCAGGGAGGGAGTGGCTACACCTTC	CASSLNQGGSGYTF	NA	TRBJ1-2	NA	TRBV7-9	14
TGTGCCAGCTCAAAGCTTTCTGGACAGGGAGAAGAGACCCAGTACTTC	CASSKLSGQGEETQYF	NA	TRBJ2-5	TRBD1	TRBV18	16
TGTGCCAGCAGCGTAGCAGTATCGGGAGAGACCCAGTACTTC	CASSVAVSGETQYF	NA	TRBJ2-5	NA	TRBV9	14
TGTGCCAGTAGAACCCAGGCAGCAACTAATGAAAAACTGTTTTTT	CASRTQAATNEKLFF	NA	TRBJ1-4	NA	TRBV19	15
TGCGCCAGCAGCCCGGAGGTGCGCTCTGGAAACACCATATATTTT	CASSPEVRSGNTIYF	NA	TRBJ1-3	NA	TRBV5-1	15
TGTGCCAGCTCAGAAACCGGGACCACTGAAGCTTTCTTT	CASSETGTTEAFF	NA	TRBJ1-1	NA	TRBV18	13
TGTGCCAGCTCGCCGGGGCCCGATCAGCCCCAGCATTTT	CASSPGPDQPQHF	NA	TRBJ1-5	NA	TRBV18	13
TGTGCCAGCAGTTCCCGACCCGAGTGGACCCAGTACTTC	CASSSRPEWTQYF	NA	TRBJ2-5	NA	TRBV27	13
TGTGCCAGCTCACCACCGGGCGGGAGGAACACCGGGGAGCTGTTTTTT	CASSPPGGRNTGELFF	NA	TRBJ2-2	TRBD2	TRBV18	16
TGTGCCAGCAGCTTAGCGATTACGGTTTCAAATGAAAAACTGTTTTTT	CASSLAITVSNEKLFF	NA	TRBJ1-4	NA	TRBV7-9	16